Presented here are 32 T cell receptor beta chains from one specimen sequenced in a study of cytomegalovirus exposure and HLA in healthy donors. The PCR made use of 60 Vbeta and 13 Jbeta primers. Assay: immunoSEQ multiplex PCR; the TCRdb copy retains only in-frame clones and omits some. In the table there are some 65,000 clones, more than 70% of which are singletons. The sequenced material came from PBMCs. The receptors originated from a man aged 45-65 years in good health and CMV-seropositive.

The chain employs TRBV19 and TRBJ2-7, with TRBD1 identical over 8 bases. Germline trimming cut 5 bases from V and 4 bases from J; bases unmatched to any gene: 4. Germline CDR1 LNHDA, CDR2 SQIVND (reference sequence). CDR3 length equals 13 residues. The CDR3: CASSSGGYYEQYF. Here the CDR3 DNA reads TGTGCCAGTAGTTCAGGGGGCTATTACGAGCAGTACTTC.

The rearrangement joins TRBV6-5 to TRBJ1-1, with D possibly matching TRBD1 (6 bases). The CDR3 is 14 residues long. The V and J ends lost 4 bases and 3 bases respectively, with 12 bases between them. The germline V gene has CDR1 MNHEY and CDR2 SVGAGI. The CDR3 coding sequence is TGTGCCAGCAGTTTTCAAACAGGGTACACTGAAGCTTTCTTT. Translation: CASSFQTGYTEAFF.

The V gene is TRBV29-1, the J gene TRBJ2-1; D possibly corresponds to TRBD2 (5 bases). The CDR3 runs to 13 residues. Germline V gene lookup returns CDR1 SQVTM and CDR2 ANQGSEA. The V and J ends lost 6 bases and 4 bases respectively, with 13 bases between them. In nucleotides, the CDR3 is TGCAGCGTGGCCCCCGGGGTATACAATGAGCAGTTCTTC. This codes for CSVAPGVYNEQFF.

The chain links TRBV28 to TRBJ1-2, with 8 nucleotides matching TRBD1. Losses at the gene ends were 7 bases for V and 8 bases for J; bases not matched to a gene: 9. This CDR3 has 13 amino acids. The germline CDR1 and CDR2 sequences are MDHEN and SYDVKM. The CDR3 DNA reads TGTGCCAGCAACCAACAGGGGGTAGGGGGCTACACCTTC. Its protein product is CASNQQGVGGYTF.

V gene TRBV29-1 combines with J gene TRBJ2-1; 7 nucleotides agree with TRBD2. After removal of 5 bases from V and 2 bases from J, the junction contained 18 bases not matched to a gene. Germline-derived CDR1 and CDR2 are SQVTM and ANQGSEA. The CDR3 totals 18 residues. The CDR3 DNA sequence: TGCAGCGTTCCCCCGGGACTGCTTGACGCGGGAGCCTACAATGAGCAGTTCTTC. Translating gives CSVPPGLLDAGAYNEQFF.

The chain joins TRBV7-2 to TRBJ1-5; 7 nucleotides agree with TRBD1. This CDR3 has 13 residues. CDR1 SGHTA and CDR2 FQGNSA come from the germline V gene. Trimming took 6 bases from V and 7 from J; bases not matched to a gene: 6. The DNA of the CDR3 is TGTGCCAGCAGTCAACAGGGGCAGCAGCCCCAGCATTTT. Amino acid sequence: CASSQQGQQPQHF.

The rearrangement uses TRBV7-3 and TRBJ1-1, with TRBD1 identical over 8 bases. Germline CDR1 reads SGHTA; CDR2 reads FQGTGA. The ends lost 5 bases at V and 1 base at J; junction bases unmatched: 0. The CDR3 sequence is 13 residues long. This CDR3 is CASSQGANTEAFF. For the CDR3, the DNA is TGTGCCAGCAGCCAGGGGGCGAACACTGAAGCTTTCTTT.

This chain uses TRBV19 with TRBJ1-1, with D tentatively TRBD1 (5 bases). CDR1 is LNHDA and CDR2 is SQIVND in the germline V gene (reference sequence). Between the trimmed V and J ends, which lost 3 bases and 3 bases, there was a span of 14 bases. The CDR3 sequence is 15 residues long. CDR3 DNA sequence: TGTGCCAGTAGTATGGGGCCGCCGGGGGACACTGAAGCTTTCTTT. This encodes CASSMGPPGDTEAFF.

The chain has TRBV28 and TRBJ2-1; 11 nucleotides match TRBD2. This CDR3 has 15 residues. Germline trimming cut 6 bases from V and 9 bases from J; bases unmatched to any gene: 10. CDR1 MDHEN and CDR2 SYDVKM come from the germline V gene. CDR3 in amino acids: CASRSTSGSFSEQFF. For the CDR3, the DNA is TGTGCCAGCAGAAGTACTAGCGGGAGTTTCTCTGAGCAGTTCTTC. The whole variable domain, remainder taken from reference TRBV28 and TRBJ2-1, is DVKVTQSSRYLVKRTGEKVFLECVQDMDHENMFWYRQDPGLGLRLIYFSYDVKMKEKGDIPEGYSVSREKKERFSLILESASTNQTSMYLCASRSTSGSFSEQFFGPGTRLTVL.

For the CDR3, the DNA is TGTGCCAGCAGCTTCCCGACGGGGAGATACCAAGAGACCCAGTACTTC. Translating gives CASSFPTGRYQETQYF. The rearrangement uses TRBV5-6 and TRBJ2-5; a weak D match, TRBD2 (5 bases). Germline-derived CDR1 and CDR2 are SGHDT and YYEEEE. CDR3 length equals 16 residues. Trimming shortened V by 2 bases and J by 0 bases, and 14 bases separated the two germline ends.

The chain links TRBV6-5 to TRBJ1-2, with a weak D call TRBD1 (5 bases). The germline V gene encodes CDR1 MNHEY and CDR2 SVGAGI. V was shortened by 8 bases and J by 8 bases, with 15 bases between the two germline ends. The CDR3 length is 12 residues. Written as DNA, the CDR3 is TGTGCCAGCTTGGGGGGAATTGGAGGCTACACCTTC. This translates into CASLGGIGGYTF.

The chain joins TRBV7-9 to TRBJ2-5, with D possibly matching TRBD2 (5 bases). Per germline, CDR1 SEHNR and CDR2 FQNEAQ (reference sequence). V was clipped by 3 bases and J by 2 bases, with 13 bases between them. This CDR3 contains 15 residues. The CDR3 protein is CASSFAGRRQETQYF. Here the CDR3 DNA reads TGTGCCAGCAGCTTTGCGGGCAGGAGACAAGAGACCCAGTACTTC.

This chain connects TRBV6-1 to TRBJ1-5, with 12 bases that match TRBD1. Germline CDR1 reads MNHNS; CDR2 reads SASEGT. V gave up 8 bases and J gave up 3 bases; unmatched junction bases: 5. The CDR3 sequence is 15 residues long. The CDR3 sequence: CASRGTGGFNQPQHF. As DNA, the CDR3 is TGTGCCAGCCGGGGGACAGGGGGCTTCAATCAGCCCCAGCATTTT.

The chain combines TRBV30 with TRBJ2-2, with TRBD2 matching over 7 bases. The junction had 9 bases not matched to a gene; V was cut back by 1 base and J by 4 bases. Germline-derived CDR1 and CDR2 are GTSNPN and SVGIG (reference sequence). The CDR3 length is 16 residues. The CDR3 DNA is TGTGCCTGGAGTGGACGGGGAGGGAAGGGCACCGGGGAGCTGTTTTTT. Translation: CAWSGRGGKGTGELFF.

This chain uses TRBV5-1 with TRBJ1-1; no definite D call. The CDR3 is 14 amino acids. V was cut by 1 base and J by 0 bases, with 7 bases left in between. Per germline, CDR1 SGHRS and CDR2 YFSETQ. CDR3 nucleotides: TGCGCCAGCAGCTTGACGGGGATGAACACTGAAGCTTTCTTT. As protein: CASSLTGMNTEAFF.

The genes are TRBV18 and TRBJ1-2; a possible D gene is TRBD1 (6 bases). From germline, CDR1 is KGHSH and CDR2 LQKENI. This CDR3 contains 14 residues. V lost 0 bases to trimming and J lost 9 bases, with 14 bases between them. The CDR3 loop reads CASSPPDRPDRYTF. CDR3 in DNA: TGTGCCAGCTCACCACCGGACAGACCCGACCGCTACACCTTC.

V gene TRBV6-5 combines with J gene TRBJ2-7; TRBD1 matches 8 bases. CDR3 length: 15 residues. Germline V gives CDR1 MNHEY, CDR2 SVGAGI. V was clipped by 4 bases and J by 3 bases; unmatched bases: 8. The DNA for the CDR3 is TGTGCCAGCAGTTTCGGACAGGGATCGATCTACGAGCAGTACTTC. Protein sequence: CASSFGQGSIYEQYF.

This chain uses TRBV12-5 with TRBJ1-4; 8 bases agree with TRBD1. The V gene's germline CDR1 is LGHNT and CDR2 FRNRAP. The CDR3 consists of 15 residues. V was clipped by 6 bases and J by 0 bases; unmatched bases: 3. The DNA of the CDR3 is TGTGCTAGTGGCTCGACAGGGGCAACTAATGAAAAACTGTTTTTT. It translates to CASGSTGATNEKLFF. Looking up the rest from reference TRBV12-5 and TRBJ1-4 gives the full variable domain: DARVTQTPRHKVTEMGQEVTMRCQPILGHNTVFWYRQTMMQGLELLAYFRNRAPLDDSGMPKDRFSAEMPDATLATLKIQPSEPRDSAVYFCASGSTGATNEKLFFGSGTQLSVL.

The gene calls are TRBV15 and TRBJ2-5; D might be TRBD2 (5 bases). V shed 5 bases and J shed 4 bases, with 8 bases lying between them. Germline CDR1 reads LNHNV; CDR2 reads YYDKDF (reference sequence). The CDR3 is made up of 12 amino acids. The CDR3 reads CATSPRGETQYF. CDR3 DNA sequence: TGTGCCACCAGCCCCCGGGGAGAGACCCAGTACTTC.

The CDR3 DNA is TGTGCCTGGAGTGCGGGACAGGGTTACGAGCAGTACTTC. Translation gives CAWSAGQGYEQYF. The chain is built from TRBV30 and TRBJ2-5; 9 bases are a match to TRBD1. TRBJ2-7 explains the end of the DNA better; the J call may be wrong. This CDR3 region has 13 residues. Germline CDR1 reads GTSNPN; CDR2 reads SVGIG (reference sequence).

This clone was found a few times. V gene TRBV10-1 combines with J gene TRBJ2-5; TRBD1 agrees at 11 bases. V gave up 2 bases and J gave up 0 bases; unmatched junction bases: 5. CDR1 and CDR2 (germline): WNHNN, SYGVQD (reference sequence). The CDR3 length is 17 residues. For the CDR3, the DNA is TGCGCCAGCAGTGAGAGGGGACAGGGGGTCTACCAAGAGACCCAGTACTTC. This encodes CASSERGQGVYQETQYF.

The count of this clone is one. V usage is TRBV6-5 and J usage is TRBJ2-5, with a weak D call TRBD1 (6 bases). This CDR3 contains 15 residues. V lost 2 bases and J lost 11, with 21 bases in between. Germline V gene data show CDR1 as MNHEY and CDR2 as SVGAGI. CDR3 sequence (DNA): TGTGCCAGCAGTTACCCGTCGCCTCAAGGGGGTGAGCAGTACTTC. Amino acids: CASSYPSPQGGEQYF.

Turning to this clone: An end of the junction does not agree with germline; a read error may underlie this. This rearrangement joins TRBV5-1 to TRBJ1-5; 9 bases align to TRBD1. This CDR3 comprises 15 residues. The germline V gene encodes CDR1 SGHRS and CDR2 YFSETQ. The CDR3 DNA reads TGCGCCAGCAGTACAGGGGGCGGAAGCACTCAGCCCCAGCATTTT. Amino acids: CASSTGGGSTQPQHF.

CDR3 nucleotide sequence: TGTGCCAGCAGCTTAAACCGAGGGGGTAAGAGTGACACTGAAGCTTTCTTT. Translation gives CASSLNRGGKSDTEAFF. The chain employs TRBV11-2 and TRBJ1-1; tentatively, D is TRBD1 (6 bases). The CDR3 totals 17 residues. Germline loops: CDR1 SGHAT, CDR2 FQNNGV. V shed 2 bases and J shed 3 bases, with 19 bases lying between them. Variable domain in full (rest from reference TRBV11-2 and TRBJ1-1): EAGVAQSPRYKIIEKRQSVAFWCNPISGHATLYWYQQILGQGPKLLIQFQNNGVVDDSQLPKDRFSAERLKGVDSTLKIQPAKLEDSAVYLCASSLNRGGKSDTEAFFGQGTRLTVV.

This clone was counted a few times. The chain recombines TRBV19 with TRBJ1-5; D unresolved. Trimming cost V 5 bases and J 1 base, with 9 bases left between them. Germline V gene lookup returns CDR1 LNHDA and CDR2 SQIVND (reference sequence). CDR3 length equals 14 residues. For the CDR3, the DNA is TGTGCCAGTAGTCCCCGGGTCAGCAATCAGCCCCAGCATTTT. Protein sequence: CASSPRVSNQPQHF.

The DNA of the CDR3 is TGTGCCTGGACGACAGGGGGCAGGGCTGAAGCTTTCTTT. Translating gives CAWTTGGRAEAFF. The gene calls are TRBV30 and TRBJ1-1; 10 bases are shared with TRBD1. Germline V lookup: CDR1 GTSNPN, CDR2 SVGIG (reference sequence). V lost 4 bases, J lost 6 bases, and 5 bases stayed unmatched. CDR3 length equals 13 residues.

V is TRBV7-8 and J is TRBJ1-2; 10 bases line up with TRBD1. V lost 2 bases and J lost 5; bases outside the gene matches: 2. The CDR3 has 14 amino acids. CDR1 and CDR2 from the germline V gene are SGHVS and FQNEAQ. This CDR3 reads CASSLRTGGYGYTF. DNA for the CDR3: TGTGCCAGCAGCTTACGGACAGGGGGGTATGGCTACACCTTC. The variable domain in full, with the rest retrieved from reference TRBV7-8 and TRBJ1-2, is GAGVSQSPRYKVAKRGQDVALRCDPISGHVSLFWYQQALGQGPEFLTYFQNEAQLDKSGLPSDRFFAERPEGSVSTLKIQRTQQEDSAVYLCASSLRTGGYGYTFGSGTRLTVV.

V gene TRBV25-1 combines with J gene TRBJ2-2; D may be TRBD2 (5 bases). CDR1 is MGHDK and CDR2 is SYGVNS in the germline V gene. The CDR3 length is 18 residues. The germline V and J ends were trimmed by 4 bases and 1 base, with 19 bases remaining between them. The CDR3 region has the DNA TGTGCCAGCAGTGGTTCTAGCATCCTTAGATTGAACACCGGGGAGCTGTTTTTT. Encoded protein: CASSGSSILRLNTGELFF. The entire variable domain, with the rest obtained from reference TRBV25-1 and TRBJ2-2, is as follows: EADIYQTPRYLVIGTGKKITLECSQTMGHDKMYWYQQDPGMELHLIHYSYGVNSTEKGDLSSESTVSRIRTEHFPLTLESARPSHTSQYLCASSGSSILRLNTGELFFGEGSRLTVL.

The V gene is TRBV29-1, the J gene TRBJ1-3; TRBD1 might be the D (6 bases). Trimming pared 4 bases from V and 2 bases from J, leaving 24 bases between. CDR3 length equals 18 residues. Looked up from germline, CDR1 is SQVTM and CDR2 is ANQGSEA. This CDR3 is CSVAGWTEAPGPGNTIYF. CDR3 nucleotide sequence: TGCAGCGTTGCAGGTTGGACAGAGGCCCCGGGTCCTGGAAACACCATATATTTT. The full variable domain, in which reference TRBV29-1 and TRBJ1-3 provide the parts outside the CDR3, is SAVISQKPSRDICQRGTSLTIQCQVDSQVTMMFWYRQQPGQSLTLIATANQGSEATYESGFVIDKFPISRPNLTFSTLTVSNMSPEDSSIYLCSVAGWTEAPGPGNTIYFGEGSWLTVV.

This chain uses TRBV6-5 with TRBJ1-5; D not resolved. Germline CDR1 reads MNHEY; CDR2 reads SVGAGI. V dropped 11 bases and J dropped 10 bases, with 9 bases sitting between them. The CDR3 covers 9 residues. The CDR3 region is CARIQPQHF. CDR3 sequence (DNA): TGTGCCCGCATTCAACCCCAGCATTTT.

The V call is TRBV14, the J call TRBJ2-1, with D hard to call. Per the germline V gene, CDR1 is SGHDN and CDR2 is FVKESK. This CDR3 is 14 amino acids long. The germline V and J ends were trimmed by 4 bases and 7 bases, with 14 bases remaining between them. The CDR3 DNA follows: TGTGCCAGCAGCCCCTACAAGTCTAGGAATGAGCAGTTCTTC. It encodes CASSPYKSRNEQFF.

This CDR3 reads CASSQPGTSADTQYF. CDR3 in DNA: TGTGCCAGCAGCCAACCCGGGACTAGCGCGGATACGCAGTATTTT. The chain recombines TRBV6-6 with TRBJ2-3, with 10 bases identical to TRBD2. The junction had 9 bases not matched to a gene; V was cut back by 6 bases and J by 6 bases. CDR3 length: 15 residues. Germline CDR1 reads MNHNY; CDR2 reads SVGAGI (reference sequence).